This T cell receptor (beta chain) was found in a study of blood T cell repertoires in COVID-19. Looking at the study overall: Sites in the United States, Italy and Spain provided acute and convalescent COVID-19 samples. T cells, B-cell-depleted T cells, or PBMCs provided the cDNA or gDNA that served as material.

Methods used by the authors: From reference gene primer amplification, estimates of nucleated cell counts were derived. TCRdb's table, derived via immunoSEQ multiplex PCR, lists solely in-frame clones and lacks some. The DNA gave D and trimming, while V, J and clone size come from that table. Among approximately 140,000 clones, around 86% were seen once, and the ten largest hold around 6.3%. A single count supports this clone. Looked up from germline, CDR1 is LNHNV and CDR2 is YYDKDF (reference sequence). V was shortened by 4 bases and J by 2 bases, with 8 bases between the two germline ends. This CDR3 has 13 amino acids.

Material: peripheral blood. The rearrangement joins TRBV15 to TRBJ1-2; the D is unclear. The TCR sequence derives from a man aged 80 or over with acute or convalescent COVID-19. The CDR3 reads CATSTTPNYGYTF. CDR3 coding DNA: TGTGCCACCAGCACGACACCGAACTATGGCTACACCTTC.